Following are 32 T cell receptor beta chains from one sample sequenced in a study of blood T cell repertoires in COVID-19. Profiled with immunoSEQ multiplex PCR; TCRdb holds only in-frame clones, not every one. The sample carries approximately 190,000 clones, 70% to 90% recorded once. Sequenced: peripheral blood. The source is a man aged 70 or older with active or convalescent COVID-19.

The rearrangement links TRBV19 to TRBJ1-2, with TRBD1 identical over 8 bases. V lost 5 bases and J lost 8; bases outside the gene matches: 13. This CDR3 comprises 15 residues. Germline V CDR1 and CDR2: LNHDA, SQIVND (reference sequence). The CDR3 bases are TGTGCCAGTAGTGGGCAGGCTCGGACAGGGAGAGGCTACACCTTC. Amino acid sequence: CASSGQARTGRGYTF.

The rearrangement links TRBV6-2 or TRBV6-3 to TRBJ2-2; D perhaps matches TRBD1 (6 bases). Deletions cut 5 bases from V and 4 bases from J, with 17 bases between. The germline gives CDR1 MNHEY, CDR2 SVGEGT. There are 16 residues in the CDR3. The CDR3 DNA reads TGTGCCAGCAGTAAACCAAGACAGGCTCTCACCGGGGAGCTGTTTTTT. This sequence encodes CASSKPRQALTGELFF.

The chain couples TRBV3-1 (or the pseudogene TRBV3-2) to TRBJ1-6; D gene ambiguous. The CDR3 contains 15 residues. The germline gives CDR1 LGHDT, CDR2 YNNKEL (reference sequence). V was clipped by 1 base and J by 10 bases, with 14 bases between them. The DNA for the CDR3 is TGTGCCAGCAGCCAAGTGGCCAACGCGGGGTCACCCCTCCACTTT. Its translation is CASSQVANAGSPLHF.

V usage is TRBV9 and J usage is TRBJ1-3; D gene uncertain. Germline loops: CDR1 SGDLS, CDR2 YYNGEE. The V gene lost 6 bases and the J gene lost 0 bases, with 10 bases spanning the gap. This CDR3 has 14 residues. CDR3 sequence (DNA): TGTGCCAGCACTGCGGGTCTCTCTGGAAACACCATATATTTT. Encoded protein: CASTAGLSGNTIYF. The full variable domain, with the rest looked up from reference TRBV9 and TRBJ1-3, is DSGVTQTPKHLITATGQRVTLRCSPRSGDLSVYWYQQSLDQGLQFLIQYYNGEERAKGNILERFSAQQFPDLHSELNLSSLELGDSALYFCASTAGLSGNTIYFGEGSWLTVV.

The chain links TRBV19 to TRBJ2-1, with a possible D match to TRBD2 (6 bases). The V gene's germline CDR1 is LNHDA and CDR2 SQIVND (reference sequence). This CDR3 region has 16 residues. V was trimmed by 6 bases and J by 5 bases, leaving 20 bases between them. CDR3 loop: CASRPPRDWNNNEQFF. Written as DNA, the CDR3 is TGTGCCAGTAGGCCCCCCCGGGACTGGAACAACAATGAGCAGTTCTTC. The variable domain in full, with the rest retrieved from reference TRBV19 and TRBJ2-1, is DGGITQSPKYLFRKEGQNVTLSCEQNLNHDAMYWYRQDPGQGLRLIYYSQIVNDFQKGDIAEGYSVSREKKESFPLTVTSAQKNPTAFYLCASRPPRDWNNNEQFFGPGTRLTVL.

J is TRBJ2-1 and V is TRBV7-2; perhaps TRBD1 as D (5 bases). CDR3 length: 18 amino acids. Germline V gene data show CDR1 as SGHTA and CDR2 as FQGNSA. V gave up 3 bases and J gave up 2 bases, with 20 bases separating them. The CDR3 nucleotides read TGTGCCAGCAGCTTCCCCAGTAGTAGTGAGGACACCTACAATGAGCAGTTCTTC. Its translation is CASSFPSSSEDTYNEQFF.

J is TRBJ2-7 and V is TRBV11-2; 8 nucleotides agree with TRBD1. The length of the CDR3 is 14 residues. V shed 7 bases and J 7 bases; nucleotides not matched to a gene: 12. Per germline, CDR1 SGHAT and CDR2 FQNNGV. The CDR3 reads CASTRGQGPREQYF. The CDR3, as DNA: TGTGCCAGCACCCGTGGACAGGGACCCCGAGAGCAGTACTTC.

The chain employs TRBV18 and TRBJ2-3; 8 bases map to TRBD2. CDR1 is KGHSH and CDR2 is LQKENI in the germline V gene. Unmatched junction bases numbered 10, after V lost 2 bases and J lost 6 bases. The CDR3 extends over 16 amino acids. CDR3 nucleotides: TGTGCCAGCTCACCATTGACTAGCGCTTCGGGGGATACGCAGTATTTT. Translated, it gives CASSPLTSASGDTQYF.

This clone appeared a few times. The rearrangement links TRBV9 to TRBJ2-3, with D perhaps TRBD2 (5 bases). The V end lost 4 bases, the J end lost 2 bases, and 11 bases lay between the germline ends. Germline V gene sequence: CDR1 SGDLS, CDR2 YYNGEE. This CDR3 comprises 14 residues. CDR3 region: CASSISGNTDTQYF. As DNA, the CDR3 is TGTGCCAGCAGCATAAGCGGAAACACAGATACGCAGTATTTT.

The gene calls are TRBV19 and TRBJ1-2; D might be TRBD1 (5 bases). Looked up from germline, CDR1 is LNHDA and CDR2 is SQIVND (reference sequence). V was pared by 3 bases and J by 8 bases, with 16 bases between. CDR3 length equals 14 residues. The CDR3 nucleotides are TGTGCCAGTAGTATTGATGACAGCCGTGGCGGCTACACCTTC. This sequence encodes CASSIDDSRGGYTF.

DNA for the CDR3: TGTGCCAGCACCTCCGGGACAGGGGTTAGGCAGTACTTC. This codes for CASTSGTGVRQYF. The J gene is TRBJ2-7, the V gene TRBV6-5, with 10 bases matching TRBD1. There are 13 residues in the CDR3. V shed 7 bases and J 9 bases; nucleotides not matched to a gene: 9. Germline-derived CDR1 and CDR2 are MNHEY and SVGAGI.

This chain joins TRBV28 and TRBJ1-5, with 9 positions matching TRBD1. Germline assignment: CDR1 MDHEN and CDR2 SYDVKM. Losses at the gene ends were 5 bases for V and 2 bases for J; bases not matched to a gene: 10. The CDR3 runs 17 residues. The chain's CDR3 is CASSPRTGEGGNQPQHF. CDR3 in DNA: TGTGCCAGCAGTCCCCGGACAGGGGAGGGTGGCAATCAGCCCCAGCATTTT.

This clone has only a few counts. V gene TRBV29-1 combines with J gene TRBJ2-1; D might be TRBD1 (6 bases). The CDR3 is made up of 13 amino acids. Germline lookup yields CDR1 SQVTM and CDR2 ANQGSEA. Trimming removed 4 bases at V and 3 bases at J, with 10 bases between. The CDR3 loop reads CSVGYRVYNEQFF. The DNA for the CDR3 is TGCAGCGTTGGGTACAGGGTCTACAATGAGCAGTTCTTC.

The chain uses TRBV28 and TRBJ2-7, with D possibly matching TRBD2 (5 bases). The V gene's germline CDR1 is MDHEN and CDR2 SYDVKM. V lost 5 bases to trimming and J lost 12 bases, with 14 bases between them. There are 11 residues in the CDR3. CDR3 DNA sequence: TGTGCCAGCAGTGGCACCCGGAGGTGGTACTTC. Its protein product is CASSGTRRWYF.

This clone was picked up one time. The chain couples TRBV6-5 to TRBJ2-1; maybe TRBD2 (5 bases). The CDR3 contains 14 residues. The V gene's germline CDR1 is MNHEY and CDR2 SVGAGI. V shed 0 bases and J shed 7 bases, with 10 bases lying between them. In DNA form, the CDR3 reads TGTGCCAGCAGTTACTCGGGAGTGCCTAATGAGCAGTTCTTC. It yields the protein CASSYSGVPNEQFF.

This rearrangement joins TRBV15 to TRBJ2-1, with a weak D call TRBD2 (6 bases). There are 14 residues in the CDR3. V was shortened by 1 base and J by 8 bases, with 12 bases between the two germline ends. From germline, CDR1 is LNHNV and CDR2 YYDKDF (reference sequence). The DNA of the CDR3 is TGTGCCACCAGCAGAGGGTTCGGGGAGGATGAGCAGTTCTTC. Translated, it gives CATSRGFGEDEQFF.

The chain carries TRBV2 and TRBJ2-2; 7 bases line up with TRBD2. Germline assignment: CDR1 SNHLY and CDR2 FYNNEI. The CDR3 totals 15 residues. With 6 bases clipped from V and 4 bases from J, the junction kept 8 bases outside the gene matches. CDR3 bases: TGTGCCAGCAGACTGGGGGGGAGGAGCACCGGGGAGCTGTTTTTT. Translating it yields CASRLGGRSTGELFF.

This chain links TRBV7-9 with TRBJ2-3; D gene ambiguous. Trimming stripped 5 bases from V and 7 bases from J, with 16 bases between. In germline, CDR1 is SEHNR, CDR2 FQNEAQ (reference sequence). There are 14 residues in the CDR3. The CDR3 sequence is CASSQVQAPYTQYF. For the CDR3, the DNA is TGTGCCAGCAGCCAAGTGCAGGCCCCCTATACGCAGTATTTT.

The chain carries TRBV10-1 and TRBJ2-3, with TRBD2 identical over 10 bases. Germline CDR1 is WNHNN and CDR2 is SYGVQD (reference sequence). The CDR3 loop spans 15 amino acids. V lost 6 bases and J lost 3; bases outside the gene matches: 6. In DNA, the CDR3 is TGCGCCAGCAGGAGTAAACTAGCGGGGACAGATACGCAGTATTTT. This encodes CASRSKLAGTDTQYF.

This rearrangement joins TRBV5-6 to TRBJ1-1; TRBD1 matches 7 bases. Germline CDR1 SGHDT, CDR2 YYEEEE. The CDR3 contains 18 residues. The V and J ends lost 4 bases and 1 base, in that order; junction bases with no gene match: 16. The CDR3 reads CASSARAGTAYPNTEAFF. CDR3 nucleotides: TGTGCCAGCAGCGCCCGAGCCGGGACAGCCTATCCGAACACTGAAGCTTTCTTT.

For the CDR3, the DNA is TGCGCCAGCAGCCAAGCCGGTCGACAAGCGCAGTATTTT. Its protein is CASSQAGRQAQYF. The chain has TRBV4-3 and TRBJ2-3, with unresolved D. This CDR3 has 13 residues. The ends were cut back, 1 base at V and 10 bases at J, with 12 bases in the middle. CDR1 is LGHNA and CDR2 is YSLEER in the germline V gene.

This sequence joins TRBV19 and TRBJ1-4; 8 bases are a match to TRBD1. With 5 bases clipped from V and 6 bases from J, the junction kept 11 bases outside the gene matches. Germline CDR1 reads LNHDA; CDR2 reads SQIVND (reference sequence). The CDR3 sequence is 16 residues long. CDR3 coding DNA: TGTGCCAGTAGTGCTCAAATGACAGGGGCGGATGAAAAACTGTTTTTT. This gives the protein CASSAQMTGADEKLFF.

This clone has just one count. V and J are TRBV3-1 (or the pseudogene TRBV3-2) and TRBJ2-2, with 8 bases that match TRBD2. Germline-derived CDR1 and CDR2 are LGHDT and YNNKEL (reference sequence). V dropped 1 base and J dropped 7; count of bases not matched to a gene: 8. This CDR3 has 16 residues. The CDR3 loop reads CASSQGPGGLGGELFF. The DNA for the CDR3 is TGTGCCAGCAGCCAAGGTCCGGGAGGGCTGGGCGGGGAGCTGTTTTTT.

V gene TRBV7-2 combines with J gene TRBJ2-2; D not resolved. The germline V gene has CDR1 SGHTA and CDR2 FQGNSA. The CDR3 runs to 13 residues. V was shortened by 5 bases and J by 4 bases, with 8 bases between the two germline ends. The DNA for the CDR3 is TGTGCCAGCAGCGCCCGGGTCACCGGGGAGCTGTTTTTT. As protein: CASSARVTGELFF.

This clone showed up just once. The V and J genes are TRBV10-2 and TRBJ1-1; maybe TRBD1 (5 bases). This CDR3 region has 12 residues. Between the trimmed V and J ends, which lost 6 bases and 6 bases, there was a span of 11 bases. The germline gives CDR1 WSHSY, CDR2 SAAADI. The CDR3 sequence is CASRGVFAEAFF. In nucleotides, the CDR3 is TGCGCCAGCAGAGGGGTTTTCGCTGAAGCTTTCTTT.

This clone was found once. CDR3 loop: CASSSDRGSSYNEQFF. The CDR3 DNA is TGTGCCAGCAGTTCCGACAGAGGTAGCTCCTACAATGAGCAGTTCTTC. This chain joins TRBV6-5 and TRBJ2-1; D is possibly TRBD1 (5 bases). The germline CDR1 and CDR2 sequences are MNHEY and SVGAGI. The CDR3 length is 16 residues. The V end was cut by 4 bases, the J end by 0 bases, with 13 bases between.

V is TRBV5-1 and J is TRBJ2-1; 8 positions match TRBD2. The CDR3 runs 13 residues. V lost 4 bases, J lost 7 bases, and 4 bases stayed unmatched. Germline CDR1 is SGHRS and CDR2 is YFSETQ. The CDR3 coding sequence is TGCGCCAGCAGCGTAGCGGGGACTAATGAGCAGTTCTTC. This sequence encodes CASSVAGTNEQFF. Filled out from reference TRBV5-1 and TRBJ2-1, the complete variable domain reads KAGVTQTPRYLIKTRGQQVTLSCSPISGHRSVSWYQQTPGQGLQFLFEYFSETQRNKGNFPGRFSGRQFSNSRSEMNVSTLELGDSALYLCASSVAGTNEQFFGPGTRLTVL.

This chain uses TRBV28 with TRBJ2-1, with 14 bases matching TRBD2. The CDR3 sequence is 12 residues long. Per germline, CDR1 MDHEN and CDR2 SYDVKM. V gave up 6 bases and J gave up 14 bases; unmatched junction bases: 3. CDR3: CASSGLAGGEFF. Here the CDR3 DNA reads TGTGCCAGCAGCGGACTAGCGGGGGGAGAGTTCTTC. The entire variable domain, with the rest obtained from reference TRBV28 and TRBJ2-1, is as follows: DVKVTQSSRYLVKRTGEKVFLECVQDMDHENMFWYRQDPGLGLRLIYFSYDVKMKEKGDIPEGYSVSREKKERFSLILESASTNQTSMYLCASSGLAGGEFFGPGTRLTVL.

The chain recombines TRBV25-1 with TRBJ1-6; D is uncertain. Germline loops: CDR1 MGHDK, CDR2 SYGVNS. The CDR3 totals 14 residues. V lost 5 bases and J lost 5, with 10 bases in between. The CDR3 sequence: CASSFVGDNSPLHF. As DNA, the CDR3 is TGTGCCAGCAGTTTCGTCGGAGATAATTCACCCCTCCACTTT.

In this sample, this clone turned up once. J is TRBJ2-3 and V is TRBV24-1, with TRBD2 matching 11 bases. The CDR3 is 17 amino acids. V lost 6 bases, J lost 6 bases, and 13 bases stayed unmatched. Germline V gene data show CDR1 as KGHDR and CDR2 as SFDVKD. The CDR3 here is CATSQSGLAVHIDTQYF. The CDR3 DNA is TGTGCCACCAGTCAGTCGGGACTAGCGGTTCATATCGATACGCAGTATTTT.

The gene calls are TRBV6-2 or TRBV6-3 and TRBJ1-5; 8 nucleotides line up with TRBD1. The CDR3 is made up of 14 amino acids. The V gene's germline CDR1 is MNHEY and CDR2 SVGEGT. The J segment lost 7 bases and the V segment lost 6 bases, leaving 8 bases of the junction unmatched. The CDR3 DNA is TGTGCCAGCAGCCGCACAGGGGGAGGGCAGCCCCAGCATTTT. The encoded protein is CASSRTGGGQPQHF.

The rearrangement joins TRBV9 to TRBJ2-5; no definite D call. The CDR3 extends over 15 amino acids. Germline CDR1 SGDLS, CDR2 YYNGEE. V gave up 0 bases and J gave up 2 bases, with 11 bases separating them. In DNA form, the CDR3 reads TGTGCCAGCAGCGTAGGGCTACAGACACAAGAGACCCAGTACTTC. This codes for CASSVGLQTQETQYF.